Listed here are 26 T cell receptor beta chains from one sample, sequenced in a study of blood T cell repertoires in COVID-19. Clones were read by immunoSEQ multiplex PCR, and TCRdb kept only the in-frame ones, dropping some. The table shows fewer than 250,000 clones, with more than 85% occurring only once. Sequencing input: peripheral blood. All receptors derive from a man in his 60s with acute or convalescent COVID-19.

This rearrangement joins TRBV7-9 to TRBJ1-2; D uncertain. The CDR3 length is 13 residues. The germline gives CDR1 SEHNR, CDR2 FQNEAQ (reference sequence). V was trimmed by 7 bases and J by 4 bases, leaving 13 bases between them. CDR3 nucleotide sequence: TGTGCCAGCACCTCCCCAGAGGTCTATGGCTACACCTTC. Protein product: CASTSPEVYGYTF.

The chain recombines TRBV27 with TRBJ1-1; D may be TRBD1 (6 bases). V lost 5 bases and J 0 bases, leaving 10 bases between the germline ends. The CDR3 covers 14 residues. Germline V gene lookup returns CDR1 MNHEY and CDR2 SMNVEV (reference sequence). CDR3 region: CASSLQGMNTEAFF. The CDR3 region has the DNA TGTGCCAGCAGTCTACAGGGAATGAACACTGAAGCTTTCTTT.

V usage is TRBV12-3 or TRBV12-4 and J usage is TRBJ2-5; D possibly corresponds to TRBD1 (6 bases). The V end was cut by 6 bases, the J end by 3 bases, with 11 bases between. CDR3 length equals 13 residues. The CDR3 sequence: CASSYRDEETQYF. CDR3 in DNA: TGTGCCAGCAGCTACAGGGACGAAGAGACCCAGTACTTC.

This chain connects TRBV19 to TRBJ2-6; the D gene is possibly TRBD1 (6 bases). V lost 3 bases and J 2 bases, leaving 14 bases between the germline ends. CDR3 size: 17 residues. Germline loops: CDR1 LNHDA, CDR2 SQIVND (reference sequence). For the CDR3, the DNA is TGTGCCAGTAGTATCCTAAGGGGGAAGGCTGGGGCCAACGTCCTGACTTTC. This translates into CASSILRGKAGANVLTF.

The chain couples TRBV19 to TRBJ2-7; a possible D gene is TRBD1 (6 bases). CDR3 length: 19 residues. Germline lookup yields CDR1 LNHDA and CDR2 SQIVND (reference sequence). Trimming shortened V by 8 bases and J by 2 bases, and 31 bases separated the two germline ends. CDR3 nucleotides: TGTGCCAGTCCTATACACAGGGTCCGAAGAGAGCCGGAAACCTACGAGCAGTACTTC. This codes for CASPIHRVRREPETYEQYF.

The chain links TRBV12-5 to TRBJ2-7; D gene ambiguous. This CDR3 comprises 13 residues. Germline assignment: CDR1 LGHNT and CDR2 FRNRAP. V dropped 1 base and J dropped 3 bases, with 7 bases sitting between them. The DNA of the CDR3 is TGTGCTAGTGGTTTGGCTGTCCTCTACGAGCAGTACTTC. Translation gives CASGLAVLYEQYF.

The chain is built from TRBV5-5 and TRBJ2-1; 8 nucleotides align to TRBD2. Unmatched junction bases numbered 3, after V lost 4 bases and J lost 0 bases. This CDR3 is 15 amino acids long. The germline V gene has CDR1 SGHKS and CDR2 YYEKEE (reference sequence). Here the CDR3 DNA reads TGTGCCAGCAGCGCGAGCGGGAGCTCCTACAATGAGCAGTTCTTC. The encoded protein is CASSASGSSYNEQFF.

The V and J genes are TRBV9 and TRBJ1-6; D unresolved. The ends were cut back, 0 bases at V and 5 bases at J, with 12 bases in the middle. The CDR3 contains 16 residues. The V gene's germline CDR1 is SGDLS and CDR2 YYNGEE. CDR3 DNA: TGTGCCAGCAGCGTAGAGGTCAGGCTTGATAATTCACCCCTCCACTTT. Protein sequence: CASSVEVRLDNSPLHF.

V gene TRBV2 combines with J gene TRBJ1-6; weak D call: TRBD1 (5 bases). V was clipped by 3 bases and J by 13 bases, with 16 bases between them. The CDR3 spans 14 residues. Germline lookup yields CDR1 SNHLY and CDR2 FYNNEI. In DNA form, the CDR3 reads TGTGCCAGCAGTGAGGGACTTCCTTACGCCCCCCTCCACTTT. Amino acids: CASSEGLPYAPLHF.

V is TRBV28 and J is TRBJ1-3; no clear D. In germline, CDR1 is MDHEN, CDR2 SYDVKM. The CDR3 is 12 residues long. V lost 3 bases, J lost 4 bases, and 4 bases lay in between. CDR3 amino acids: CASSFMGNTIYF. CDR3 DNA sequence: TGTGCCAGCAGTTTCATGGGAAACACCATATATTTT. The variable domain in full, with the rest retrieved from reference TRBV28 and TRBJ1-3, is DVKVTQSSRYLVKRTGEKVFLECVQDMDHENMFWYRQDPGLGLRLIYFSYDVKMKEKGDIPEGYSVSREKKERFSLILESASTNQTSMYLCASSFMGNTIYFGEGSWLTVV.

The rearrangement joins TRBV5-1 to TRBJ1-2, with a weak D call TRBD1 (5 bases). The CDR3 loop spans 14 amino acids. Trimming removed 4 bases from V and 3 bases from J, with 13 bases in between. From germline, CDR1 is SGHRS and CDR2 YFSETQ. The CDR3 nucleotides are TGCGCCAGCAGCACCAGCGGGGGGGACTATGGCTACACCTTC. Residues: CASSTSGGDYGYTF.

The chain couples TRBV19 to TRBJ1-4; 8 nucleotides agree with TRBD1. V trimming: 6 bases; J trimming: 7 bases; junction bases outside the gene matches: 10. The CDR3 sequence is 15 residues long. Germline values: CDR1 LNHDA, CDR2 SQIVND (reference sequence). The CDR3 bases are TGTGCCAGTAGGACCCTCGGGACAGGACGTGAAAAACTGTTTTTT. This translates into CASRTLGTGREKLFF.

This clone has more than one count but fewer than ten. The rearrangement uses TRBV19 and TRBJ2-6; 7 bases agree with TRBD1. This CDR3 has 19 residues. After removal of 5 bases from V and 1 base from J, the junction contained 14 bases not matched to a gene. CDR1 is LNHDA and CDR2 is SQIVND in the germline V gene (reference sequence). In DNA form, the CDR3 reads TGTGCCAGTAGTGTACACTCTCGACAGGGTAGGTCTGGGGCCAACGTCCTGACTTTC. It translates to CASSVHSRQGRSGANVLTF. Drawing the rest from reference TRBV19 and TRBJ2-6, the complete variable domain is DGGITQSPKYLFRKEGQNVTLSCEQNLNHDAMYWYRQDPGQGLRLIYYSQIVNDFQKGDIAEGYSVSREKKESFPLTVTSAQKNPTAFYLCASSVHSRQGRSGANVLTFGAGSRLTVL.

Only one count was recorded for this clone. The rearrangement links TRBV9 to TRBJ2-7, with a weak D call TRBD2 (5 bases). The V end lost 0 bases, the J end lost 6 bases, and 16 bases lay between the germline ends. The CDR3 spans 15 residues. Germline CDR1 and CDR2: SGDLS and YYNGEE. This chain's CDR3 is CASSVGESGRSEQYF. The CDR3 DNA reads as TGTGCCAGCAGCGTAGGGGAGAGTGGCCGTAGCGAGCAGTACTTC.

CDR3 sequence: CASSKARDGYTF. The CDR3 coding sequence is TGTGCCAGCAGCAAGGCACGGGATGGCTACACCTTC. The chain links TRBV9 to TRBJ1-2, with no clear D. This CDR3 is built from 12 residues. The ends were cut back, 4 bases at V and 6 bases at J, with 10 bases in the middle. Germline V gene data show CDR1 as SGDLS and CDR2 as YYNGEE.

The CDR3 protein is CATREDRPNQPQHF. CDR3 DNA: TGTGCCACCAGGGAAGACAGGCCCAATCAGCCCCAGCATTTT. V is TRBV15 and J is TRBJ1-5, with TRBD1 as a possible D gene (6 bases). V was pared by 6 bases and J by 3 bases, with 12 bases between. The CDR3 is 14 amino acids. The germline V gene has CDR1 LNHNV and CDR2 YYDKDF (reference sequence).

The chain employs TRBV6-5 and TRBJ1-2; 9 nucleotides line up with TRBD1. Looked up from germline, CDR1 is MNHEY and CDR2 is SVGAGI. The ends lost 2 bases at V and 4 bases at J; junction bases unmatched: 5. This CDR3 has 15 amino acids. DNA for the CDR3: TGTGCCAGCAGTTACGCGGGACAGGGCTCCTATGGCTACACCTTC. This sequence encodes CASSYAGQGSYGYTF.

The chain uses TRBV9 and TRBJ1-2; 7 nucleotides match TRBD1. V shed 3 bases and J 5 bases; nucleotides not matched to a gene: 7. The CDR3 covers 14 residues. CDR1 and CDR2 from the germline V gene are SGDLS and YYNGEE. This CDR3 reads CASSEDRGLYGYTF. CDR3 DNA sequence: TGTGCCAGCAGCGAGGATAGGGGGCTATATGGCTACACCTTC. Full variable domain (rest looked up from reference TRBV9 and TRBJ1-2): DSGVTQTPKHLITATGQRVTLRCSPRSGDLSVYWYQQSLDQGLQFLIQYYNGEERAKGNILERFSAQQFPDLHSELNLSSLELGDSALYFCASSEDRGLYGYTFGSGTRLTVV.

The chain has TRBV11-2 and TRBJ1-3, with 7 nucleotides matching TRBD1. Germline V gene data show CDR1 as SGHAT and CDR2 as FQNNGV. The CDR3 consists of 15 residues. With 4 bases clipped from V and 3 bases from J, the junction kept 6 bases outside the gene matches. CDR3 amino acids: CASSWDSAFGNTIYF. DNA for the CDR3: TGTGCCAGCAGCTGGGACAGCGCGTTTGGAAACACCATATATTTT.

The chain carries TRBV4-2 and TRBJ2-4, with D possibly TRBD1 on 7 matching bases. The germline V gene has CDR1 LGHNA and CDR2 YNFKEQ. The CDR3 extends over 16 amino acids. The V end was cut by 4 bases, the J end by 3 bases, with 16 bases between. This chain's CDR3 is CASSPEGARGKNIQYF. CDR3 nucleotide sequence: TGTGCCAGCAGCCCGGAGGGGGCGAGGGGCAAAAACATTCAGTACTTC.

The CDR3 reads CATMTSGGPNEQFF. The CDR3 DNA reads as TGTGCCACGATGACTAGCGGGGGGCCGAATGAGCAGTTCTTC. The rearrangement joins TRBV10-3 to TRBJ2-1, with 13 bases lining up with TRBD2. After removal of 10 bases from V and 7 bases from J, the junction contained 7 bases not matched to a gene. The germline V gene has CDR1 ENHRY and CDR2 SYGVKD. There are 14 residues in the CDR3.

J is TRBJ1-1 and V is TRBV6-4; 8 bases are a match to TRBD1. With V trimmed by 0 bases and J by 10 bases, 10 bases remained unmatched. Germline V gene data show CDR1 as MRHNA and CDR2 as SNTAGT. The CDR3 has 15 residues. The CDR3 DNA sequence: TGTGCCAGCAGTGACTCGGGGCAGGGGGCTGCCGGAGCTTTCTTT. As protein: CASSDSGQGAAGAFF.

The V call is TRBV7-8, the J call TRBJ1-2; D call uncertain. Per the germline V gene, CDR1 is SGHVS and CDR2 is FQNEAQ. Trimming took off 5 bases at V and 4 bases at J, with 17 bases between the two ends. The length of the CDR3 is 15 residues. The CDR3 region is CASSPRRATPYGYTF. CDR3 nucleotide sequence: TGTGCCAGCAGCCCACGGAGGGCAACCCCCTATGGCTACACCTTC.

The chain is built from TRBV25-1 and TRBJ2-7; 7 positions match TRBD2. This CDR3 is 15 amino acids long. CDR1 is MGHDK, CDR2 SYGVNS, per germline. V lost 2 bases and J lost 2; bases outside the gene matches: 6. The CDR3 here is CASSENGGGAYEQYF. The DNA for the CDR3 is TGTGCCAGCAGTGAAAACGGCGGGGGAGCCTACGAGCAGTACTTC.

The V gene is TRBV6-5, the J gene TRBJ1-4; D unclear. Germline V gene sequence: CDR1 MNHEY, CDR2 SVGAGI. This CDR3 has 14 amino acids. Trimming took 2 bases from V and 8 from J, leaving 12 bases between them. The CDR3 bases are TGTGCCAGCAGTTACGCCAGCACCAGGGAAAAACTGTTTTTT. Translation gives CASSYASTREKLFF.

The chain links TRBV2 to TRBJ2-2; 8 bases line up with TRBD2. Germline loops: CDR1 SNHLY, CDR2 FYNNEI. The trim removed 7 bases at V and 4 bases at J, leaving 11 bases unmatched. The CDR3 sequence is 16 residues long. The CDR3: CASKRGGGYVTGELFF. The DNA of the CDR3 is TGTGCCAGCAAGAGAGGCGGGGGGTATGTCACCGGGGAGCTGTTTTTT. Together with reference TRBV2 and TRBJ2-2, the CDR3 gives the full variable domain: EPEVTQTPSHQVTQMGQEVILRCVPISNHLYFYWYRQILGQKVEFLVSFYNNEISEKSEIFDDQFSVERPDGSNFTLKIRSTKLEDSAMYFCASKRGGGYVTGELFFGEGSRLTVL.